This record covers a single TCR beta chain. Its antigen remains unknown. The data belong to a study of cytomegalovirus exposure and HLA in healthy donors. Repertoires were generated with immunoSEQ multiplex PCR, while TCRdb's copy carries only in-frame clones and drops some. The sample carries roughly 150,000 clones, roughly 90% recorded once. In germline, CDR1 is MNHEY, CDR2 SMNVEV (reference sequence). V dropped 4 bases and J dropped 3 bases, with 10 bases sitting between them. CDR3 length: 14 amino acids. General study findings and limits: Despite most TCR sequences being rare, some public TCRs occurred in many donors. Reportedly, cytomegalovirus status was diagnosed with high sensitivity and specificity. The finding came from a later analysis; first-cohort TCR clusters tended to co-occur in the 120 or so validation repertoires.

The sequenced sample consisted of PBMCs. The chain has TRBV27 and TRBJ1-5, with D possibly matching TRBD1 (6 bases). The TCR originated in a woman in her 30s in good health and CMV-seronegative. The CDR3 protein is CASSSRGPNQPQHF. The CDR3 nucleotides are TGTGCCAGCAGTTCCAGGGGTCCCAATCAGCCCCAGCATTTT.